Listed below are T cell receptor beta chains from one sample, sequenced in a study of OX40 agonist ivuxolimab in advanced cancers. Assay used: immunoSEQ multiplex PCR; TCRdb lists only in-frame clones, some missing. In the table there are 60,000 to 85,000 clones, 75% to 80% of which are singletons. Source: CD4+ or CD8+ T cells sorted from blood, taken in a trial of the OX40 agonist ivuxolimab. These receptors originate from an adult with an advanced solid tumor such as melanoma, head and neck, liver or kidney cancer. The CDR3 runs from the conserved cysteine through the conserved F or W. D genes are given only for firm matches. Clone size appears in some rows only: once, few, many, or a class for an expanded clone.

>once|TRBJ1-2|TRBV5-1|13|.
TGCGCCAGCAGCTTTGAAGGGGGCTATGGCTACACCTTC
CASSFEGGYGYTF
>.|TRBJ2-5|TRBV27|13|.
TGTGCCAGCAGTTTGCAAGTCCAAGAGACCCAGTACTTC
CASSLQVQETQYF
>.|TRBJ2-5|TRBV5-1|15|TRBD2
TGCGCCAGCAGCTTGGCTAGCGGGAGCCAAGAGACCCAGTACTTC
CASSLASGSQETQYF
>.|TRBJ1-4|TRBV6-6|13|.
TGTGCCAGCAGTTACGACAGCAATGAAAAACTGTTTTTT
CASSYDSNEKLFF
>.|TRBJ2-2|TRBV13|16|.
TGTGCCAGCAGCCTCGGGACGCGACCGAACACCGGGGAGCTGTTTTTT
CASSLGTRPNTGELFF
>.|TRBJ2-5|TRBV19|13|.
TGTGCCAGTAGTATAGGGATCCAAGAGACCCAGTACTTC
CASSIGIQETQYF
>.|TRBJ2-5|TRBV21-1|16|.
TGTGCCAGCAGCAAAGGGACAGGGGGTGACCAAGAGACCCAGTACTTC
CASSKGTGGDQETQYF
>.|TRBJ2-1|TRBV29-1|15|.
TGCAGCACCAACCGGGGCCTCAGCTCCTACAATGAGCAGTTCTTC
CSTNRGLSSYNEQFF
>.|TRBJ1-2|TRBV6-1|15|TRBD1
TGTGCCAGCAGTGAATTGCGGACAGGGGACTATGGCTACACCTTC
CASSELRTGDYGYTF
>.|TRBJ2-7|TRBV5-1|16|TRBD1
TGCGCCAGCACCCAAGGATCGGGACAGGGGAGCCACGAGCAGTACTTC
CASTQGSGQGSHEQYF
>.|TRBJ1-1|TRBV7-9|14|.
TGTGCCAGCAGCTCCTCCGGGGGGGCCGCTGAAGCTTTCTTT
CASSSSGGAAEAFF
>.|TRBJ2-6|TRBV4-1|17|TRBD1
TGCGCCAGCAGCCACCAACAGGGGGCGGCTGGGGCCAACGTCCTGACTTTC
CASSHQQGAAGANVLTF
>many|TRBJ2-7|TRBV2|12|.
TGTGCCAGCAGTGAAGTAGGGGGTGAGCAGTACTTC
CASSEVGGEQYF
>.|TRBJ2-5|TRBV6-5|15|TRBD1
TGTGCCAGCAGTTACTGGAGCGACAGGGACAAGACCCAGTACTTC
CASSYWSDRDKTQYF
>.|TRBJ2-1|TRBV10-2|15|.
TGCGCCAGCAGTACCCAGAGAAGCTCCTACAATGAGCAGTTCTTC
CASSTQRSSYNEQFF
>once|TRBJ2-7|TRBV5-1|15|.
TGCGCCAGCAGCTTGGCCCCCGGGGGGCAAAACGAGCAGTACTTC
CASSLAPGGQNEQYF
>.|TRBJ1-2|TRBV6-1|14|.
TGTGCCAGCAGAATAAACAGGGTTGACTATGGCTACACCTTC
CASRINRVDYGYTF
>.|TRBJ1-2|TRBV6-6|12|.
TGTGCCAGCAGCCCAGGGTCCTATGGCTACACCTTC
CASSPGSYGYTF
>few|TRBJ1-5|TRBV18|15|TRBD1
TGTGCCAGCTCACCCAAGACAGGGGCCAATCAGCCCCAGCATTTT
CASSPKTGANQPQHF
>.|TRBJ2-7|TRBV18|15|TRBD1
TGTGCCAGCTCACCAGGGACAGGCCCCTTCTACGAGCAGTACTTC
CASSPGTGPFYEQYF
>.|TRBJ2-3|TRBV5-4|16|TRBD2
TGTGCCAGCAGCTTGCGGGTAGCGGGAGTTCTAGATACGCAGTATTTT
CASSLRVAGVLDTQYF
>.|TRBJ1-4|TRBV5-6|13|.
TGTGCCAGCAGCAACGGGGGGTTGGAAAAACTGTTTTTT
CASSNGGLEKLFF
>.|TRBJ2-5|TRBV29-1|12|TRBD1
TGCATCATCCGACAGGGGTCAGGGACCCAGTACTTC
CIIRQGSGTQYF
>.|TRBJ2-5|TRBV5-1|14|TRBD2
TGCGCCAGCGCCACGGGGGGGCCACAAGAGACCCAGTACTTC
CASATGGPQETQYF
>few|TRBJ1-1|TRBV5-6|16|.
TGTGCCAGCAGCTCGGGCTTTGGTAGGATGAACACTGAAGCTTTCTTT
CASSSGFGRMNTEAFF
>once|TRBJ1-1|TRBV30|14|.
TGTGCCTGGAGCACCGGGGGGGATCGCACTGAAGCTTTCTTT
CAWSTGGDRTEAFF
>.|TRBJ1-2|TRBV7-3|14|TRBD1
TGTGCCAGCAGTCAAACGGGACAGGGTTATGGCTACACCTTC
CASSQTGQGYGYTF
>.|TRBJ2-7|TRBV6-6|14|.
TGTGCCAGCAGTTACCCCGGACAGAACTACGAGCAGTACTTC
CASSYPGQNYEQYF
>.|TRBJ1-2|TRBV30|17|TRBD1
TGTGCCTGGAGTCCACAAGGGGGACAGGGAGGAAACTATGGCTACACCTTC
CAWSPQGGQGGNYGYTF
>.|TRBJ1-1|TRBV5-8|15|TRBD1
TGTGCCAGCAGCTTGCGGGACAGGGGGAACACTGAAGCTTTCTTT
CASSLRDRGNTEAFF
>.|TRBJ1-4|TRBV25-1|15|.
TGTGCCAGCAGTGAATGGAGCACAACTAATGAAAAACTGTTTTTT
CASSEWSTTNEKLFF
>once|TRBJ2-7|TRBV21-1|16|.
TGTGCCAGCAGCAAAAGGGCGGACAGGAACTCCTACGAGCAGTACTTC
CASSKRADRNSYEQYF
>.|TRBJ2-7|TRBV7-9|17|TRBD2
TGTGCCAGCAGCTTAGCGGCTAGCGGGAGGGGAACCTACGAGCAGTACTTC
CASSLAASGRGTYEQYF
>.|TRBJ2-3|TRBV6-6|15|TRBD1
TGTGCCAGCAGCCGGGACAGAGTATACACAGATACGCAGTATTTT
CASSRDRVYTDTQYF
>.|TRBJ1-5|TRBV5-3|15|.
TGTGCCAGAAGCTTTAGGACTTATAGCAATCAGCCCCAGCATTTT
CARSFRTYSNQPQHF
>.|TRBJ2-2|TRBV7-3|16|TRBD1
TGTGCCAGCAGCATACAGGGGGCGCCTAACACCGGGGAGCTGTTTTTT
CASSIQGAPNTGELFF
>.|TRBJ2-4|TRBV27|17|.
TGTGCCAGCAGCTATCACAGGGAAACTTTAGCCAAAAACATTCAGTACTTC
CASSYHRETLAKNIQYF
>few|TRBJ1-2|TRBV2|13|.
TGTGCCAGCAGTGGCGGGACGGCCTATGGCTACACCTTC
CASSGGTAYGYTF